This TCR beta chain was identified during a study of blood T cell repertoires in COVID-19. Background on the study: The United States, Italy and Spain were the sources of the acute and convalescent COVID-19 samples. The analysed material was cDNA or gDNA that came from T cells, B-cell-depleted T cells, or PBMCs.

V trimming: 2 bases; J trimming: 6 bases; junction bases outside the gene matches: 15. Germline-derived CDR1 and CDR2 are GTSNPN and SVGIG (reference sequence). The CDR3 sequence is 17 residues long. How the authors handled the data: Researchers report that nucleated cell counts were estimated from reference gene primer amplification. Only in-frame clones appear in the TCRdb table, and some are missing; sequencing was by immunoSEQ multiplex PCR. Clone size and the V and J calls come from that table; the DNA yielded D and trimming. The sample lists approximately 260,000 clones; 65% to 90% were seen once. This clone was observed a few times.

Sequencing was done on a sample of peripheral blood. V is TRBV30 and J is TRBJ1-1; 10 bases match TRBD1. This TCR was sampled from a woman older than 75 with active or convalescent COVID-19. CDR3 bases: TGTGCCTGGAGTAGAAAGGGACAGGGGAATCTTAGGGCTGAAGCTTTCTTT. Its protein product is CAWSRKGQGNLRAEAFF.